The TCR beta chain described here comes from a study of blood T cell repertoires in COVID-19. At the level of the study: Material from acute and convalescent COVID-19 was sourced from the United States, Italy and Spain.

The CDR3 contains 14 residues. The ends were cut back, 5 bases at V and 4 bases at J, with 11 bases in the middle. Germline V gene sequence: CDR1 KGHDR, CDR2 SFDVKD. The assay was immunoSEQ multiplex PCR, and TCRdb's table has in-frame clones only and misses some. The data show some 80,000 clones, approximately 82% seen once. This chain uses TRBV24-1 with TRBJ2-1, with D possibly being TRBD2 (6 bases). The sample consisted of peripheral blood. The sequence was collected from a human donor in a cohort sampled during active COVID-19. The CDR3 region has the DNA TGTGCCACCAGTGCGGCGGGACCTTACAATGAGCAGTTCTTC. The encoded protein is CATSAAGPYNEQFF.